This T cell receptor (beta chain) was profiled in a study of T cells in Graves' hyperthyroidism and ophthalmopathy. Background on the study: Peripheral blood samples were taken at initial diagnosis, prior to any treatment. General study results and limits: From stable hyperthyroidism, ophthalmopathy was set apart by a 13 V-J model. Expanded thyroid clonotypes (above 0.001) were mostly also found in blood.

The germline CDR1 and CDR2 sequences are MRHNA and SNTAGT. The CDR3 covers 13 residues. Details on this clonotype: The target antigen is unknown. At one end, the junction sequence differs from germline, possibly due to a read error.

Used for diagnoses were clinical symptoms, serum thyroxine and TRAb, thyroid ultrasound and orbital computed tomography. The investigators amplified TCR beta CDR3 regions from RNA transcripts. HTBI primers were employed in a first-round RT-PCR of the TCR CDR3. From the multiplex PCR reads, TCRdb called clonotypes with MiXCR, one entry per CDR3 protein. The sample lists over 250,000 distinct CDR3 sequences, less than 30% occurring once. The rearrangement uses TRBV6-4 and TRBJ1-1; unclear D gene. The sample was blood. The receptor's source is a man aged 35-49 years with Graves' hyperthyroidism that later progressed to Graves' ophthalmopathy. DNA for the CDR3: TGTACCAGCAGTTACGGGATGAACACTGAAGCTTTCTTT. This sequence encodes CTSSYGMNTEAFF.